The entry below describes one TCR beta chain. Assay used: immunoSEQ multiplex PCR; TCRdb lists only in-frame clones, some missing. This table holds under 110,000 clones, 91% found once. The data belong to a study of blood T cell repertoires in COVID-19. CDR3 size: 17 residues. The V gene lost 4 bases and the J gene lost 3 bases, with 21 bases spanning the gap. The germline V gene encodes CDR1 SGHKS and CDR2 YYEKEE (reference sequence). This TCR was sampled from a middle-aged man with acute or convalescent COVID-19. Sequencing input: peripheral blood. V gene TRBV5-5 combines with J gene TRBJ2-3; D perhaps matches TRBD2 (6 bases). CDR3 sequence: CASSHPAGLQATDTQYF. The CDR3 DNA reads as TGTGCCAGCAGCCACCCGGCGGGACTCCAAGCGACAGATACGCAGTATTTT.